This TCR beta chain was retrieved from a study of blood T cell repertoires in COVID-19. The protocol was immunoSEQ multiplex PCR, while the TCRdb copy is restricted to in-frame clones and leaves out a portion. This sample yields 200,000 to 300,000 clones, of which 83% are seen a single time; around 5.9% belongs to the top ten. V gave up 3 bases and J gave up 5 bases; unmatched junction bases: 10. The germline V gene has CDR1 LNHDA and CDR2 SQIVND (reference sequence). This CDR3 spans 16 amino acids. The sample comprised peripheral blood. This receptor was obtained from a human donor in a cohort sampled during active COVID-19. The chain couples TRBV19 to TRBJ2-4; 7 bases are shared with TRBD1. The chain's CDR3 is CASSISGTERQNIQYF. The CDR3 coding sequence is TGTGCCAGTAGTATTTCCGGGACAGAGAGACAAAACATTCAGTACTTC.